This TCR beta chain was sequenced in a study of blood T cell repertoires in COVID-19. Trimming removed 2 bases from V and 5 bases from J, with 13 bases in between. This CDR3 has 15 residues. From germline, CDR1 is LGHDT and CDR2 YNNKEL (reference sequence). Here immunoSEQ multiplex PCR was the method, and the copy in TCRdb shows in-frame clones only, minus some. This table has hundreds of thousands of clones, 85% to 90% appearing once. The source material was PBMCs or T cells enriched from blood (not recorded which). The sequence was collected from a woman under 40 who had recovered from COVID-19. The J gene is TRBJ2-1, the V gene TRBV3-1 (or the pseudogene TRBV3-2); maybe TRBD1 (5 bases). The CDR3, as DNA: TGTGCCAGCAGCCAAATCCAGGGCTTCGACAATGAGCAGTTCTTC. It specifies CASSQIQGFDNEQFF.